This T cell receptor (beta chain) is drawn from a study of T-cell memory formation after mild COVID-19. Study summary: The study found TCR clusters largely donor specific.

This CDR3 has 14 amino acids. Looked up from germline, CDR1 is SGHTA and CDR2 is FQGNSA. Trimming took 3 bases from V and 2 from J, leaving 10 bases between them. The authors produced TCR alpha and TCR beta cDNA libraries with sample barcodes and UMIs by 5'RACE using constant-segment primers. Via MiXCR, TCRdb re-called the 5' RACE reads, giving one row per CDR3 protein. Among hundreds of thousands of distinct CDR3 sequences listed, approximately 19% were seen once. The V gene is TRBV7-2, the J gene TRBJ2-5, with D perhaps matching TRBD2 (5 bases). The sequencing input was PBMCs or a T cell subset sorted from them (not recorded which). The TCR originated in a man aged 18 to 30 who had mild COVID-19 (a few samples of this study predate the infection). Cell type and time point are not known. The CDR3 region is CASSLWRVQETQYF. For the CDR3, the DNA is TGTGCCAGCAGCTTGTGGCGGGTACAAGAGACCCAGTACTTC.